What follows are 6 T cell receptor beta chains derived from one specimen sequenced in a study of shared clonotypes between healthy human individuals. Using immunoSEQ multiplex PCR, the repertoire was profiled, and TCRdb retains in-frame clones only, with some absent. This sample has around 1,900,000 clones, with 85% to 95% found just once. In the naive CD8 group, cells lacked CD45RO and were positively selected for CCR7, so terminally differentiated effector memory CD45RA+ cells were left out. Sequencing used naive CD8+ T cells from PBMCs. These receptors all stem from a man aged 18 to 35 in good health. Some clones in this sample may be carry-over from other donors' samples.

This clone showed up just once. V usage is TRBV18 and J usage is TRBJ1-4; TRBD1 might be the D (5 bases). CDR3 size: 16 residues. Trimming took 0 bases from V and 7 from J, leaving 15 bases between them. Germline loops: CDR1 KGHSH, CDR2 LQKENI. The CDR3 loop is CASSPPKGVLSEKLFF. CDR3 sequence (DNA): TGTGCCAGCTCACCACCCAAAGGGGTCCTTAGTGAAAAACTGTTTTTT. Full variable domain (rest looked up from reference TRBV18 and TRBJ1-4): NAGVMQNPRHLVRRRGQEARLRCSPMKGHSHVYWYRQLPEEGLKFMVYLQKENIIDESGMPKERFSAEFPKEGPSILRIQQVVRGDSAAYFCASSPPKGVLSEKLFFGSGTQLSVL.

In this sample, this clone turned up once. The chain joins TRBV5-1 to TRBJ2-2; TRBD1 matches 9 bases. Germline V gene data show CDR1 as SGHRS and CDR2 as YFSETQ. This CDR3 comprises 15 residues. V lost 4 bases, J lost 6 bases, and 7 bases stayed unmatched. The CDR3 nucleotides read TGCGCCAGCAGCCCGGGGACAGGGAGTGCCGGGGAGCTGTTTTTT. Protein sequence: CASSPGTGSAGELFF.

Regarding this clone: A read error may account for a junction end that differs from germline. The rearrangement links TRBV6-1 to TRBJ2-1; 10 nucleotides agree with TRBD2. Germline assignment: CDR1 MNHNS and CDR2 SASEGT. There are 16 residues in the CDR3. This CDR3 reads CASSQALAGAYNEQFF. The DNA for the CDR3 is TGTGCCAGCAGTCAAGCCCTAGCGGGAGCCTACAATGAGCAGTTCTTC.

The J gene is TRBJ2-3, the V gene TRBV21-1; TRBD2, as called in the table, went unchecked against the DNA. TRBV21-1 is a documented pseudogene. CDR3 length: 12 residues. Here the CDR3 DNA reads TGTGCCAGCCCCGAGACGGGAGATACGCAGTATTTT. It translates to CASPETGDTQYF.

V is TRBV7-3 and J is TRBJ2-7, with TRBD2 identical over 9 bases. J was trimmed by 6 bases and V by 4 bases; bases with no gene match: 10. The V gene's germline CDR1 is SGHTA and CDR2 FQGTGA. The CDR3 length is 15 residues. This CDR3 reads CASSSDSGSGSEQYF. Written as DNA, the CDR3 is TGTGCCAGCAGCTCCGATAGCGGGAGTGGCAGCGAGCAGTACTTC.

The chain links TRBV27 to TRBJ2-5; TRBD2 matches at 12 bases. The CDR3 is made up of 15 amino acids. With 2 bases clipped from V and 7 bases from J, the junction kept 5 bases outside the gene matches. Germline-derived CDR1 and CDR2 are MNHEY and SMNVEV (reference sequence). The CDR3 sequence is CASSLLAGGWGTQYF. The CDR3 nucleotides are TGTGCCAGCAGTTTACTAGCGGGAGGGTGGGGGACCCAGTACTTC.